These 2 T cell receptor beta chains came from one sample sequenced in a study of cytomegalovirus exposure and HLA in healthy donors. PCR primers comprised 60 Vbeta and 13 Jbeta primers. Profiled with immunoSEQ multiplex PCR; TCRdb holds only in-frame clones, not every one. The table has about 150,000 clones, 79% seen once. Specimen: PBMCs. All receptors come from a man aged 45 to 65 in good health and CMV-seropositive.

The chain joins TRBV4-1 to TRBJ1-1, with D maybe TRBD1 (5 bases). The CDR3 is 15 amino acids. Trimming took 1 base from V and 5 from J, leaving 14 bases between them. From germline, CDR1 is MGHRA and CDR2 YSYEKL. CDR3 in DNA: TGCGCCAGCAGCCAAGTAGCAGGGCATCGGACTGAAGCTTTCTTT. Translated, it gives CASSQVAGHRTEAFF.

Here the CDR3 reads CASSDGGRFFSYEQYF. DNA for the CDR3: TGTGCCAGCAGTGATGGCGGGAGATTTTTCTCCTACGAGCAGTACTTC. The chain joins TRBV25-1 to TRBJ2-7; TRBD2 matches at 7 bases. Germline CDR1 MGHDK, CDR2 SYGVNS. The V and J ends lost 3 bases and 0 bases, in that order; junction bases with no gene match: 8. The CDR3 covers 16 residues.